Listed below are T cell receptor beta chains from one sample, sequenced in a study of cytomegalovirus exposure and HLA in healthy donors. Generated by immunoSEQ multiplex PCR, the TCRdb table keeps only in-frame clones and is missing some. The table has around 100,000 clones, over 65% seen once. The sequenced sample was PBMCs. The receptor set was obtained from a woman aged 25 to 39 in good health and CMV-seronegative. The CDR3 runs from the conserved cysteine through the conserved F or W. A D gene is named only where the DNA matches it firmly. Clone size is not always given. Where it is, it says once, few, many or a class for expanded clones.

D gene	clone size	V gene	J gene	CDR3 protein	CDR3 DNA
.	.	TRBV6-5	TRBJ2-7	CASSYALTGFSNEQYF	TGTGCCAGCAGTTACGCGTTAACAGGGTTTTCCAACGAGCAGTACTTC
.	.	TRBV10-2	TRBJ1-5	CASAPRGNQPQHF	TGCGCCAGCGCACCAAGAGGCAATCAGCCCCAGCATTTT
TRBD2	few	TRBV7-3	TRBJ2-1	CASSPRRGGGEQFF	TGTGCCAGCAGCCCACGACGGGGGGGTGGTGAGCAGTTCTTC
.	.	TRBV7-9	TRBJ1-1	CASSLTGITTEAFF	TGTGCCAGCAGCTTAACAGGGATTACCACTGAAGCTTTCTTT
.	.	TRBV7-8	TRBJ1-1	CASSLGSDTEAFF	TGTGCCAGCAGCTTAGGGAGTGACACTGAAGCTTTCTTT
TRBD1	.	TRBV2	TRBJ2-7	CASKRDNTGGKGYEQYF	TGTGCCAGCAAGAGGGATAACACAGGGGGCAAGGGCTACGAGCAGTACTTC
.	.	TRBV7-9	TRBJ1-4	CASSPSARGNEKLFF	TGTGCCAGCAGCCCCTCGGCCAGGGGTAATGAAAAACTGTTTTTT
TRBD2	once	TRBV5-1	TRBJ2-1	CASSNVLAGFAEQFF	TGCGCCAGCAGCAATGTCTTAGCGGGATTCGCGGAGCAGTTCTTC
.	.	TRBV5-1	TRBJ2-1	CASSPSGQYYNEQFF	TGCGCCAGCAGCCCCTCCGGACAGTATTACAATGAGCAGTTCTTC
.	.	TRBV25-1	TRBJ1-2	CASSDKVSGYGYTF	TGTGCCAGCAGTGATAAAGTGTCGGGCTATGGCTACACCTTC
.	.	TRBV30	TRBJ1-2	CAWSGGIQSGYTF	TGTGCCTGGAGTGGCGGGATCCAAAGTGGCTACACCTTC
.	.	TRBV5-6	TRBJ2-3	CASSLIRELVNTQYF	TGTGCCAGCAGCTTGATACGGGAGCTGGTGAATACGCAGTATTTT
.	.	TRBV6-5	TRBJ1-1	CASSYRQRAEAFF	TGTGCCAGCAGTTACCGCCAGCGCGCTGAAGCTTTCTTT
.	once	TRBV7-2	TRBJ1-5	CASSLVGRGIDQPQHF	TGTGCCAGCAGCTTAGTAGGCAGGGGAATTGATCAGCCCCAGCATTTT